This TCR beta chain was retrieved from a study of blood T cell repertoires in COVID-19. Looking at the study overall: Sites in the United States, Italy and Spain provided acute and convalescent COVID-19 samples. The cDNA or gDNA used as material had been derived from T cells, B-cell-depleted T cells, or PBMCs.

Original processing notes: Reference gene primer amplification yielded estimated nucleated cell counts. Using immunoSEQ multiplex PCR, the repertoire was profiled, and TCRdb retains in-frame clones only, with some absent. From that table come the V and J calls and clone size; the DNA was used to work out D and trimming. Seen here are fewer than 150,000 clones, approximately 86% observed once, and the top ten hold 15% to 20%. The V end lost 3 bases, the J end lost 0 bases, and 6 bases lay between the germline ends. In germline, CDR1 is MNHEY, CDR2 SVGEGT. The CDR3 is 15 amino acids. The origin of this receptor is a woman between 50 and 59 years old who had recovered from COVID-19. The chain carries TRBV6-2 or TRBV6-3 and TRBJ2-6; D not certain. The source material was peripheral blood. CDR3 region: CASSYEPSGANVLTF. CDR3 bases: TGTGCCAGCAGTTATGAGCCCTCTGGGGCCAACGTCCTGACTTTC.